This T cell receptor beta chain was documented in a study of T cells after yellow fever vaccination. Trimming took off 5 bases at V and 8 bases at J, with 12 bases between the two ends. The CDR3 spans 13 residues. The germline V gene encodes CDR1 SEHNR and CDR2 FQNEAQ (reference sequence). TCRdb ran MiXCR on the 5' RACE reads and lists one entry per CDR3 protein. The top ten clones hold 11% to 15% of a sample with hundreds of thousands of distinct CDR3 sequences, roughly 13% of them seen once. Study-wide results and limits: It was a small share of clonotypes that appeared in both CD4 and CD8 compartments. A weaker secondary response peaked on day 5, the primary on day 15.

As regards this clonotype: What it binds is not known.

Sequences were derived from PBMCs, sampled on the day of the yellow fever booster vaccination. The clonotype originates from a man aged 30-40 years who received the YFV17D yellow fever vaccine. The chain joins TRBV7-9 to TRBJ1-4; a weak D match, TRBD1 (6 bases). The CDR3: CASSPEGEEKLFF. CDR3 DNA: TGTGCCAGCAGCCCAGAGGGGGAGGAAAAACTGTTTTTT.